The source of this T cell receptor (beta chain) is a study of shared clonotypes between healthy human individuals. Clones were read by immunoSEQ multiplex PCR, and TCRdb kept only the in-frame ones, dropping some. The table shows about 1.4 million clones, with 96% occurring only once. Germline CDR1 is MDHEN and CDR2 is SYDVKM. The CDR3 has 15 residues. V dropped 6 bases and J dropped 3; count of bases not matched to a gene: 7. The sample taken for sequencing was naive CD4+ T cells sorted from blood. Specified subset: CD45RA+ positively selected. The TCR comes from a man aged 25-40 years in good health. The chain has TRBV28 and TRBJ2-3, with 9 positions matching TRBD1. The CDR3, as DNA: TGTGCCAGCAGGGGAACCGGGACAGGGACAGATACGCAGTATTTT. Amino acids: CASRGTGTGTDTQYF.